Listed here are 14 T cell receptor beta chains from one sample, sequenced in a study of CD8 T cells in Susac syndrome. cDNA came from approximately 0.5 to 1 ug RNA primed by random hexamers. TCRdb processed the immunoSEQ multiplex PCR reads anew with MiXCR; each CDR3 protein has one entry. Of fewer than 85,000 distinct CDR3 sequences in the sample, approximately 94% were seen once. The sequenced sample consisted of CD8+ T cells from PBMCs. These receptors all come from a human donor with Susac syndrome.

This rearrangement joins TRBV6-2 or TRBV6-3 to TRBJ2-1, with D unclear. With 2 bases removed from V and 5 bases from J, the gap between germline ends came to 10 bases. In germline, CDR1 is MNHEY, CDR2 SVGEGT. The CDR3 runs 14 residues. The CDR3 DNA sequence: TGTGCCAGCAGTTACGACTCCACGAACAATGAGCAGTTCTTC. Translating it yields CASSYDSTNNEQFF.

The rearrangement uses TRBV29-1 and TRBJ2-7, with 11 bases identical to TRBD1. J lost 0 bases, V lost 5 bases, and 9 bases had no gene match. Per germline, CDR1 SQVTM and CDR2 ANQGSEA. The CDR3 is 16 amino acids. The CDR3 DNA is TGCAGCGTTCTGGGGGGGGACAGGGGGAACTCCTACGAGCAGTACTTC. This gives the protein CSVLGGDRGNSYEQYF.

This chain links TRBV6-1 with TRBJ1-6; a possible D gene is TRBD1 (5 bases). V was pared by 10 bases and J by 9 bases, with 28 bases between. Germline assignment: CDR1 MNHNS and CDR2 SASEGT. This CDR3 has 17 residues. CDR3 sequence: CATLARGGDITASPLHF. CDR3 nucleotides: TGTGCCACCCTAGCCCGCGGGGGTGACATCACCGCTTCACCCCTCCACTTT.

The genes are TRBV7-9 and TRBJ1-5; D not resolved. From germline, CDR1 is SEHNR and CDR2 FQNEAQ (reference sequence). This CDR3 comprises 12 residues. The ends were cut back, 2 bases at V and 4 bases at J, with 3 bases in the middle. Here the CDR3 reads CASSLMNQPQHF. The CDR3 bases are TGTGCCAGCAGCTTAATGAATCAGCCCCAGCATTTT.

This clonotype was seen a single time. The chain is built from TRBV19 and TRBJ1-5; weak D call: TRBD1 (5 bases). The length of the CDR3 is 15 residues. The V gene's germline CDR1 is LNHDA and CDR2 SQIVND (reference sequence). V was shortened by 5 bases and J by 5 bases, with 16 bases between the two germline ends. The CDR3 spells CASSPRGRSDQPQHF. CDR3 DNA sequence: TGTGCCAGTAGTCCCCGGGGCAGGAGCGATCAGCCCCAGCATTTT.

The rearrangement joins TRBV12-3 or TRBV12-4 to TRBJ2-5; 8 bases are shared with TRBD1. The CDR3 loop spans 13 amino acids. V shed 7 bases and J 5 bases; nucleotides not matched to a gene: 6. The CDR3 DNA is TGTGCCAGCACCAAGGACAGGGAGGAGACCCAGTACTTC. Its translation: CASTKDREETQYF.

The chain recombines TRBV28 with TRBJ1-5; D unclear. V shed 6 bases and J shed 6 bases, with 12 bases lying between them. Germline loops: CDR1 MDHEN, CDR2 SYDVKM. The CDR3 totals 13 residues. The CDR3 nucleotides read TGTGCCAGCAGGCCTGGCGGGAGTCAGCCCCAGCATTTT. It encodes CASRPGGSQPQHF. Together with reference TRBV28 and TRBJ1-5, the CDR3 gives the full variable domain: DVKVTQSSRYLVKRTGEKVFLECVQDMDHENMFWYRQDPGLGLRLIYFSYDVKMKEKGDIPEGYSVSREKKERFSLILESASTNQTSMYLCASRPGGSQPQHFGDGTRLSIL.

Concerning this clonotype: One junction end does not reproduce the germline sequence, and a read error may be involved. This chain joins TRBV5-1 and TRBJ1-2, with D perhaps matching TRBD1 (6 bases). The germline gives CDR1 SGHRS, CDR2 YFSETQ. The CDR3 contains 16 residues. The CDR3 bases are TGCGCCAGCAGCGTCTTAGATGACGACAGGCGAGGCGGCTACATCTTC. This sequence encodes CASSVLDDDRRGGYIF.

The chain links TRBV7-9 to TRBJ2-3; either TRBD1 or TRBD2 may supply D (5 bases each). The CDR3 is 12 residues long. V was cut by 5 bases and J by 4 bases, with 7 bases left in between. Germline assignment: CDR1 SEHNR and CDR2 FQNEAQ (reference sequence). The DNA of the CDR3 is TGTGCCAGCAGCAGAGGGGCAGATACGCAGTATTTT. Translation: CASSRGADTQYF.

The chain is built from TRBV29-1 and TRBJ2-7; D is undetermined. Deletions cut 4 bases from V and 3 bases from J, with 13 bases between. The CDR3 runs to 13 residues. CDR1 and CDR2 (germline): SQVTM, ANQGSEA. CDR3 residues: CSVGGLRIYEQYF. Written as DNA, the CDR3 is TGCAGCGTTGGGGGTCTCAGGATCTACGAGCAGTACTTC.

This clonotype was recorded only once. The rearrangement joins TRBV7-9 to TRBJ1-6; D is possibly TRBD1 (6 bases). Germline V gene lookup returns CDR1 SEHNR and CDR2 FQNEAQ (reference sequence). This CDR3 region has 14 residues. Trimming took 2 bases from V and 10 from J, leaving 12 bases between them. The CDR3 spells CASSLTGGVSPLHF. The CDR3 DNA is TGTGCCAGCAGCTTAACTGGGGGCGTCTCACCCCTCCACTTT.

The chain links TRBV7-9 to TRBJ2-7; D is possibly TRBD2 (5 bases). V shed 8 bases and J shed 0 bases, with 11 bases lying between them. The germline gives CDR1 SEHNR, CDR2 FQNEAQ (reference sequence). This CDR3 spans 13 amino acids. CDR3 sequence: CASGRPSSYEQYF. The CDR3 DNA is TGTGCCAGCGGGAGACCTAGCTCCTACGAGCAGTACTTC.

The chain has TRBV7-9 and TRBJ1-4, with D unclear. CDR3 length: 14 residues. CDR1 SEHNR and CDR2 FQNEAQ come from the germline V gene (reference sequence). Trimming took 5 bases from V and 7 from J, leaving 14 bases between them. Here the CDR3 reads CASSLPGRSEKLFF. The CDR3 nucleotides are TGTGCCAGCAGCCTCCCCGGGAGGAGTGAAAAACTGTTTTTT.

The V call is TRBV9, the J call TRBJ1-2; TRBD1 might be the D (5 bases). The CDR3 has 14 amino acids. Trimming pared 2 bases from V and 8 bases from J, leaving 16 bases between. The germline gives CDR1 SGDLS, CDR2 YYNGEE. CDR3 amino acids: CASSVDSHLNGYTF. For the CDR3, the DNA is TGTGCCAGCAGCGTCGACAGCCATCTCAACGGCTACACCTTC.